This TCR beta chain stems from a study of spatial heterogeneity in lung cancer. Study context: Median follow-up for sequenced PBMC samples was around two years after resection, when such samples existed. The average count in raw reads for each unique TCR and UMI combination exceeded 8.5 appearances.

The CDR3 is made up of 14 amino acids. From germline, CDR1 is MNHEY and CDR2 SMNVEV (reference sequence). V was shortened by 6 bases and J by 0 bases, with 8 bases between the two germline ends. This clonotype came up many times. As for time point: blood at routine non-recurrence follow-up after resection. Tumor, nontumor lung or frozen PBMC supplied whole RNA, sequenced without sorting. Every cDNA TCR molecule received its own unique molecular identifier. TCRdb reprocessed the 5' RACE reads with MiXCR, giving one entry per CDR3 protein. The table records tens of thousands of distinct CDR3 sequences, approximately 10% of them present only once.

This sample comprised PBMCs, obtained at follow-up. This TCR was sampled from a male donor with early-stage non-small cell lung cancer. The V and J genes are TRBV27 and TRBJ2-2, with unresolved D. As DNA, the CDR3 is TGTGCCAGCAGCCGAACCCCGAACACCGGGGAGCTGTTTTTT. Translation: CASSRTPNTGELFF.